The 31 T cell receptor beta chains below were found in one sample sequenced in a study of blood T cell repertoires in COVID-19 (dated by TCRdb to the early 2020s). Library creation used the immunoSEQ multiplex PCR assay. TCRdb mirrors the immuneACCESS table, restricted to in-frame sequences. Some clones are absent from its copies; in checked studies, under half trace to an unresolved V gene, and the reason for the others is unknown. The sample table lists about 210,000 clones, more than 70% of them with a count of one. The ten largest clones add up to roughly 2.9% of the sample. Sequenced sample: peripheral blood. Receptors originate from a man aged 50 to 60 with active or convalescent COVID-19.

The chain couples TRBV6-5 to TRBJ1-2; a weak D match, TRBD1 (6 bases). The V end lost 5 bases, the J end lost 4 bases, and 17 bases lay between the germline ends. Germline V gene lookup returns CDR1 MNHEY and CDR2 SVGAGI. This CDR3 has 15 amino acids. The CDR3 nucleotides read TGTGCCAGCAGTCCTCTACAGGGTTCGTCCTATGGCTACACCTTC. Residues: CASSPLQGSSYGYTF.

This sequence joins TRBV3-1 (or the pseudogene TRBV3-2) and TRBJ2-2, with TRBD2 as a possible D gene (5 bases). The CDR3 spans 14 residues. V lost 2 bases and J 3 bases, leaving 7 bases between the germline ends. Looked up from germline, CDR1 is LGHDT and CDR2 is YNNKEL (reference sequence). The CDR3 nucleotides are TGTGCCAGCAGCCAATCGGGGTACACCGGGGAGCTGTTTTTT. Translation: CASSQSGYTGELFF.

This sequence joins TRBV27 and TRBJ2-5, with 7 bases identical to TRBD2. V was pared by 10 bases and J by 3 bases, with 8 bases of the junction left unmatched. Per the germline V gene, CDR1 is MNHEY and CDR2 is SMNVEV (reference sequence). The length of the CDR3 is 13 residues. The CDR3 nucleotides read TGTGCCACCGCCGGGGGGTATGAAGAGACCCAGTACTTC. Protein: CATAGGYEETQYF.

This chain connects TRBV7-2 to TRBJ1-2; 7 bases map to TRBD1. The CDR3 has 13 amino acids. With 4 bases clipped from V and 6 bases from J, the junction kept 5 bases outside the gene matches. The germline V gene has CDR1 SGHTA and CDR2 FQGNSA. The CDR3, as DNA: TGTGCCAGCAGCTCCAGGACAGGCCATGGCTACACCTTC. It codes for CASSSRTGHGYTF.

This clone was recorded a few times. The chain employs TRBV14 and TRBJ1-2; a weak D match, TRBD1 (6 bases). Germline V gives CDR1 SGHDN, CDR2 FVKESK. The length of the CDR3 is 13 residues. V shed 6 bases and J shed 3 bases, with 11 bases lying between them. The CDR3 bases are TGTGCCAGCAGGGCCACAGGGCACTATGGCTACACCTTC. As protein: CASRATGHYGYTF.

J is TRBJ2-7 and V is TRBV4-3; perhaps TRBD1 as D (5 bases). The CDR3 sequence is 15 residues long. V was trimmed by 4 bases and J by 7 bases, leaving 20 bases between them. Germline assignment: CDR1 LGHNA and CDR2 YSLEER. CDR3 loop: CASSRNLGQGLEQYF. The DNA of the CDR3 is TGCGCCAGCAGCCGCAATCTCGGCCAGGGCTTAGAGCAGTACTTC.

This chain uses TRBV21-1 with TRBJ2-7; the table's D call TRBD1 went unverified against the DNA. TRBV21-1 is a recognized pseudogene. CDR3 length: 14 amino acids. As DNA, the CDR3 is TGTGCCAGCACTGCACAGTCCTACCCTTACGAGCAGTACTTC. The encoded protein is CASTAQSYPYEQYF.

The chain has TRBV5-6 and TRBJ1-2, with 7 nucleotides matching TRBD1. Germline loops: CDR1 SGHDT, CDR2 YYEEEE. The V gene end was trimmed by 4 bases and the J gene end by 4 bases; junction bases not matched to a gene: 10. The CDR3 length is 15 residues. The CDR3 reads CASSPLTGSGYGYTF. The CDR3 nucleotides read TGTGCCAGCAGCCCACTGACAGGGTCCGGCTATGGCTACACCTTC. Full variable domain (missing parts from reference TRBV5-6 and TRBJ1-2): DAGVTQSPTHLIKTRGQQVTLRCSPKSGHDTVSWYQQALGQGPQFIFQYYEEEERQRGNFPDRFSGHQFPNYSSELNVNALLLGDSALYLCASSPLTGSGYGYTFGSGTRLTVV.

The genes are TRBV19 and TRBJ2-7; 9 bases match TRBD2. Germline CDR1 reads LNHDA; CDR2 reads SQIVND (reference sequence). CDR3 length: 17 amino acids. Trimming at V came to 2 bases and at J to 4 bases, leaving 12 bases not matched to a gene. The DNA of the CDR3 is TGTGCCAGTAGTATAATCCCTGGGACTAGCAGGACTTACGAGCAGTACTTC. Protein: CASSIIPGTSRTYEQYF.

This chain joins TRBV5-4 and TRBJ1-1; D is ambiguous. Trimming took off 4 bases at V and 1 base at J, with 14 bases between the two ends. This CDR3 has 15 residues. Germline CDR1 SGHNT, CDR2 YYREEE (reference sequence). The chain's CDR3 is CASSPRRQANTEAFF. The CDR3 DNA reads TGTGCCAGCAGCCCGCGCCGGCAGGCGAACACTGAAGCTTTCTTT.

This rearrangement joins TRBV2 to TRBJ1-2, with TRBD1 as a possible D gene (6 bases). The V and J ends lost 7 bases and 8 bases respectively, with 17 bases between them. Germline V gene lookup returns CDR1 SNHLY and CDR2 FYNNEI. The CDR3 extends over 13 amino acids. The CDR3 sequence is CASNQGQGIGYTF. The CDR3 bases are TGTGCCAGCAATCAGGGGCAGGGGATAGGCTACACCTTC. The full variable domain, with the rest looked up from reference TRBV2 and TRBJ1-2, is EPEVTQTPSHQVTQMGQEVILRCVPISNHLYFYWYRQILGQKVEFLVSFYNNEISEKSEIFDDQFSVERPDGSNFTLKIRSTKLEDSAMYFCASNQGQGIGYTFGSGTRLTVV.

The chain couples TRBV11-3 to TRBJ2-7; the D gene is possibly TRBD1 (6 bases). V was trimmed by 5 bases and J by 7 bases, leaving 18 bases between them. The CDR3 has 14 amino acids. Germline V gene sequence: CDR1 SGHNT, CDR2 YENEEA. The CDR3 nucleotides read TGTGCCAGCAGCCCCGGACAGCCAACGGGGGAGCAGTACTTC. Translating gives CASSPGQPTGEQYF.

CDR3: CASSRQENIQYF. In DNA form, the CDR3 reads TGTGCCAGCAGCCGACAGGAGAACATTCAGTACTTC. The rearrangement joins TRBV3-1 (or the pseudogene TRBV3-2) to TRBJ2-4; tentative D call: TRBD1 (6 bases). Germline values: CDR1 LGHDT, CDR2 YNNKEL (reference sequence). The CDR3 totals 12 residues. V lost 4 bases, J lost 7 bases, and 8 bases lay in between.

This clone has just one count. V gene TRBV7-9 combines with J gene TRBJ1-2; D is perhaps TRBD1 (5 bases). The CDR3 extends over 14 amino acids. Germline V gene sequence: CDR1 SEHNR, CDR2 FQNEAQ (reference sequence). V lost 1 base, J lost 4 bases, and 10 bases lay in between. CDR3 DNA sequence: TGTGCCAGCAGCTTAGTGGCAGGGTCCTATGGCTACACCTTC. Protein sequence: CASSLVAGSYGYTF.

The chain is built from TRBV19 and TRBJ2-7, with D maybe TRBD1 (8 bases). The ends were cut back, 6 bases at V and 7 bases at J, with 19 bases in the middle. From germline, CDR1 is LNHDA and CDR2 SQIVND (reference sequence). The CDR3 runs to 14 residues. The chain's CDR3 is CASRDQGARGEQYF. In DNA, the CDR3 is TGTGCCAGTAGGGATCAGGGGGCGCGGGGGGAGCAGTACTTC.

The V and J genes are TRBV28 and TRBJ2-3; maybe TRBD2 (5 bases). CDR3 length: 15 residues. Germline CDR1 and CDR2: MDHEN and SYDVKM. V lost 5 bases, J lost 0 bases, and 12 bases lay in between. The CDR3 loop reads CASSPPGSSTDTQYF. The CDR3 DNA is TGTGCCAGCAGTCCCCCGGGGTCCAGCACAGATACGCAGTATTTT.

The gene calls are TRBV12-5 and TRBJ1-6; TRBD1 matches at 8 bases. Germline-derived CDR1 and CDR2 are LGHNT and FRNRAP. CDR3 length: 16 residues. J was trimmed by 14 bases and V by 5 bases; bases with no gene match: 17. The CDR3 spells CASGTTQDRARGSLHF. DNA of the CDR3: TGTGCTAGTGGTACAACGCAGGACAGGGCCCGAGGTTCCCTCCACTTT.

The chain links TRBV7-2 to TRBJ1-2; a weak D match, TRBD1 (6 bases). The germline V gene has CDR1 SGHTA and CDR2 FQGNSA. Between the trimmed V and J ends, which lost 0 bases and 3 bases, there was a span of 8 bases. This CDR3 spans 14 amino acids. The CDR3 region is CASSLAPGDYGYTF. The CDR3 DNA sequence: TGTGCCAGCAGCTTAGCGCCAGGGGACTATGGCTACACCTTC. Looking up the rest from reference TRBV7-2 and TRBJ1-2 gives the full variable domain: GAGVSQSPSNKVTEKGKDVELRCDPISGHTALYWYRQSLGQGLEFLIYFQGNSAPDKSGLPSDRFSAERTGGSVSTLTIQRTQQEDSAVYLCASSLAPGDYGYTFGSGTRLTVV.

Worth noting for this clone: Relative to the germline gene, one junction end is altered; a read error may explain this. The gene calls are TRBV4-2 and TRBJ2-2; TRBD2 matches at 15 bases. Per the germline V gene, CDR1 is LGHNA and CDR2 is YNFKEQ. CDR3 length: 18 amino acids. This CDR3 reads CASRQGLAGGPRTGELFF. CDR3 nucleotides: TGTGCCAGCAGACAAGGACTAGCGGGAGGGCCTCGAACCGGGGAGCTGTTTTTT.

The rearrangement uses TRBV11-2 and TRBJ2-3, with a weak D call TRBD1 (6 bases). V gave up 0 bases and J gave up 2 bases, with 15 bases separating them. The CDR3 spans 17 residues. Germline loops: CDR1 SGHAT, CDR2 FQNNGV. CDR3 sequence reads: CASSLDRTGTPTDTQYF. For the CDR3, the DNA is TGTGCCAGCAGCTTAGACCGTACAGGGACCCCCACAGATACGCAGTATTTT.

The rearrangement links TRBV5-1 to TRBJ1-1, with TRBD1 as a possible D gene (6 bases). The V end lost 4 bases, the J end lost 5 bases, and 18 bases lay between the germline ends. Germline CDR1 is SGHRS and CDR2 is YFSETQ. This CDR3 has 15 residues. Here the CDR3 reads CASSPLRGGRTEAFF. In DNA form, the CDR3 reads TGCGCCAGCAGCCCCTTAAGGGGGGGGCGGACTGAAGCTTTCTTT.

V usage is TRBV3-1 (or the pseudogene TRBV3-2) and J usage is TRBJ2-1; 8 bases align to TRBD1. Germline V gives CDR1 LGHDT, CDR2 YNNKEL (reference sequence). V was pared by 4 bases and J by 9 bases, with 8 bases of the junction left unmatched. The CDR3 contains 14 residues. The CDR3 loop reads CASSRTGWRGEQFF. The DNA of the CDR3 is TGTGCCAGCAGCCGGACAGGGTGGAGGGGTGAGCAGTTCTTC.

V is TRBV7-2 and J is TRBJ1-1, with D possibly being TRBD1 (6 bases). The germline V gene has CDR1 SGHTA and CDR2 FQGNSA. V lost 0 bases and J 4 bases, leaving 15 bases between the germline ends. The CDR3 covers 16 residues. DNA for the CDR3: TGTGCCAGCAGCTTAGCCCTCGACAGGATTGGCACTGAAGCTTTCTTT. Its protein product is CASSLALDRIGTEAFF.

This clone was picked up one time. The chain uses TRBV3-1 (or the pseudogene TRBV3-2) and TRBJ1-2; D perhaps matches TRBD1 (5 bases). This CDR3 is 14 amino acids long. The germline gives CDR1 LGHDT, CDR2 YNNKEL (reference sequence). V lost 1 base to trimming and J lost 7 bases, with 13 bases between them. CDR3 in DNA: TGTGCCAGCAGCCAAGTACGCAGGGAGGGTGGCTACACCTTC. It is translated as CASSQVRREGGYTF.

The chain combines TRBV6-2 or TRBV6-3 with TRBJ1-6; 8 positions agree with TRBD1. The germline V gene encodes CDR1 MNHEY and CDR2 SVGEGT. The CDR3 has 15 residues. Trimming cost V 3 bases and J 9 bases; bases outside gene matches: 7. The CDR3 DNA reads as TGTGCCAGCAGTTATAGGAGGACAGGGATTTCACCCCTCCACTTT. Amino acids: CASSYRRTGISPLHF.

This clone has a handful of counts. The J gene is TRBJ2-7, the V gene TRBV2, with a possible D match to TRBD2 (5 bases). The CDR3 is 14 amino acids. Germline V lookup: CDR1 SNHLY, CDR2 FYNNEI. The germline V and J ends were trimmed by 8 bases and 2 bases, with 16 bases remaining between them. CDR3 bases: TGTGCCAGCCTTCCGGGGATACTAGCCTACGAGCAGTACTTC. It encodes CASLPGILAYEQYF.

This chain uses TRBV5-6 with TRBJ1-5; 10 nucleotides agree with TRBD1. Germline values: CDR1 SGHDT, CDR2 YYEEEE. The CDR3 covers 16 residues. Trimming took 4 bases from V and 6 from J; bases not matched to a gene: 10. CDR3 protein: CASSQGTGAGGQPQHF. CDR3 DNA sequence: TGTGCCAGCAGCCAAGGGACAGGGGCTGGTGGTCAGCCCCAGCATTTT.

This chain links TRBV15 with TRBJ2-1; TRBD2 matches 11 bases. The germline V gene encodes CDR1 LNHNV and CDR2 YYDKDF (reference sequence). Germline trimming cut 2 bases from V and 4 bases from J; bases unmatched to any gene: 4. The CDR3 contains 16 residues. The DNA of the CDR3 is TGTGCCACCAGCAGACACACTAGCGGGGGATACAATGAGCAGTTCTTC. Translated, it gives CATSRHTSGGYNEQFF.

This clone is a singleton in its sample. The CDR3 nucleotides are TGTGCCAGCAGTTTAAAGCTAGGAGGGTTCTTGGGCTACACCTTC. It encodes CASSLKLGGFLGYTF. The rearrangement joins TRBV6-5 to TRBJ1-2, with D unclear. The CDR3 has 15 amino acids. Germline V gives CDR1 MNHEY, CDR2 SVGAGI. Trimming pared 4 bases from V and 8 bases from J, leaving 20 bases between.

This sequence joins TRBV24-1 and TRBJ1-2; 7 nucleotides agree with TRBD1. The V gene end was trimmed by 10 bases and the J gene end by 4 bases; junction bases not matched to a gene: 2. The length of the CDR3 is 11 residues. CDR1 and CDR2 from the germline V gene are KGHDR and SFDVKD. The CDR3 spells CATGGSYGYTF. The DNA for the CDR3 is TGTGCCACAGGGGGCAGCTATGGCTACACCTTC.

The V gene is TRBV14, the J gene TRBJ1-6; unclear D gene. Between the trimmed V and J ends, which lost 1 base and 5 bases, there was a span of 6 bases. The CDR3 sequence is 14 residues long. Per germline, CDR1 SGHDN and CDR2 FVKESK. The CDR3 region has the DNA TGTGCCAGCAGCCAAGCCCCGGATAATTCACCCCTCCACTTT. This encodes CASSQAPDNSPLHF.